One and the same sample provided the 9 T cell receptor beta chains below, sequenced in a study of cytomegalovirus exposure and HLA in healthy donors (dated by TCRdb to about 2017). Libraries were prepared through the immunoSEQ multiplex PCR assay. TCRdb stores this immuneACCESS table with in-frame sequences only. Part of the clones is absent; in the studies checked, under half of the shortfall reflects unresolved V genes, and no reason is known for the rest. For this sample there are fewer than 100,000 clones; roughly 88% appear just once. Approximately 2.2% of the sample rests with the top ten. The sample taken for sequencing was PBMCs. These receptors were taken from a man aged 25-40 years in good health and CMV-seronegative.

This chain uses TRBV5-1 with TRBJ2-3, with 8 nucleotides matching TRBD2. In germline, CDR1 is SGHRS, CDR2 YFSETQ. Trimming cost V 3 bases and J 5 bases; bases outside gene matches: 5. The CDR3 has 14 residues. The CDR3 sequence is CASSSGRAVDTQYF. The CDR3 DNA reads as TGCGCCAGCAGCTCCGGGAGGGCCGTAGATACGCAGTATTTT.

CDR3 DNA: TGTGCCAGCAGCTTAGAGGGGACATATATTGAGACCCAGTACTTC. Its protein product is CASSLEGTYIETQYF. The chain employs TRBV5-4 and TRBJ2-5; the D gene is possibly TRBD1 (6 bases). The germline V gene encodes CDR1 SGHNT and CDR2 YYREEE (reference sequence). The ends were cut back, 2 bases at V and 5 bases at J, with 16 bases in the middle. The CDR3 runs 15 residues. Full variable domain (outside the CDR3, taken from reference TRBV5-4 and TRBJ2-5): ETGVTQSPTHLIKTRGQQVTLRCSSQSGHNTVSWYQQALGQGPQFIFQYYREEENGRGNFPPRFSGLQFPNYSSELNVNALELDDSALYLCASSLEGTYIETQYFGPGTRLLVL.

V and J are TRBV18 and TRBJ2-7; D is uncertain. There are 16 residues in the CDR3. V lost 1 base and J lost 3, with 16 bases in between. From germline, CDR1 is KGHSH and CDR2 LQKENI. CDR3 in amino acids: CASSPRDKLEIYEQYF. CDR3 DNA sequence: TGTGCCAGCTCACCACGTGACAAACTGGAAATCTACGAGCAGTACTTC.

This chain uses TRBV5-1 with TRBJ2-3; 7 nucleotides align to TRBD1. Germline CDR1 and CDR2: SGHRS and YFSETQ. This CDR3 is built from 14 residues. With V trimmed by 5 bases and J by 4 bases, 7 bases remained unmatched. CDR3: CASRTGSVADTQYF. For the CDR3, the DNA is TGCGCCAGCAGGACAGGGTCCGTCGCAGATACGCAGTATTTT.

The CDR3 DNA sequence: TGCGCCAGCAGCTCGGGGGACAGAGACACTGAAGCTTTCTTT. This sequence encodes CASSSGDRDTEAFF. The chain employs TRBV5-1 and TRBJ1-1; 7 positions match TRBD1. The V and J ends lost 3 bases and 3 bases, in that order; junction bases with no gene match: 5. The CDR3 has 14 residues. Germline V gene lookup returns CDR1 SGHRS and CDR2 YFSETQ.

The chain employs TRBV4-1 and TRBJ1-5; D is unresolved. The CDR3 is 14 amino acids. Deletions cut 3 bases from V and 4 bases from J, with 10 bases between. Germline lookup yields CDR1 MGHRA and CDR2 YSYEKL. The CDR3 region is CASSQGAGNQPQHF. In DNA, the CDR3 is TGCGCCAGCAGCCAGGGCGCCGGAAATCAGCCCCAGCATTTT.

The CDR3 spells CASSQEGGTGNSPLHF. CDR3 DNA: TGCGCCAGCAGCCAAGAAGGAGGGACAGGGAATTCACCCCTCCACTTT. The chain couples TRBV4-1 to TRBJ1-6; 9 positions match TRBD1. Looked up from germline, CDR1 is MGHRA and CDR2 is YSYEKL. This CDR3 has 16 amino acids. Trimming at V came to 0 bases and at J to 7 bases, leaving 4 bases not matched to a gene.

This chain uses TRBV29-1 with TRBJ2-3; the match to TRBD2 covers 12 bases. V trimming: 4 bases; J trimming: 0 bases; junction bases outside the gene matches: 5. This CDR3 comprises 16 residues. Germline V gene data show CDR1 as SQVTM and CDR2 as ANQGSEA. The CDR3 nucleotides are TGCAGCGTTGCCCTAGCGGGGGGGACTAGCACAGATACGCAGTATTTT. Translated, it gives CSVALAGGTSTDTQYF.

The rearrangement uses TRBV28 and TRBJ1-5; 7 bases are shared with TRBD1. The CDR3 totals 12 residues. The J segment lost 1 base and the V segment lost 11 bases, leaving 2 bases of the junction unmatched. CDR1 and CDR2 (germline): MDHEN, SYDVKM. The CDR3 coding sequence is TGTGCCGTACAGGGGAGCAATCAGCCCCAGCATTTT. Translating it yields CAVQGSNQPQHF.